The T cell receptor (beta chain) described here comes from a study of T-cell reconstitution after alpha-beta-depleted transplantation in children. During its preparation, the TCRbeta library received unique molecular identifiers. MiXCR, applied by TCRdb to the PCR reads, yields one record per CDR3 protein. Of 85,000 to 120,000 distinct CDR3 sequences in the sample, 5% to 6% are singletons; the top ten hold 5.5% to 6.5%. Per germline, CDR1 SQVTM and CDR2 ANQGSEA. The CDR3 spans 13 residues. V lost 1 base and J lost 4, with 8 bases in between. Notes on the study in general: There were some patients whose high TCRbeta diversity at day 60 came from surviving recipient T cells and thymic progenitors. Several hundred expanded graft clones reportedly gave rise to the alpha-beta T cells present about two months after transplant. A year post-transplant, T-cell counts and diversity derived mostly from newly produced T cells.

In its sample, this clonotype was seen many times. Its antigen is as yet unknown. This receptor was taken from a female patient aged 2-15 years who had a stem cell transplant for Fanconi anemia, so the T cells may come from the graft donor. The chain has TRBV29-1 and TRBJ1-3; D gene ambiguous. This sample comprised PBMCs, mostly from graft donor cells, obtained 60 days after TCRalphabeta/CD19-depleted stem cell transplant. This CDR3 is CSVEGVPGNTIYF. The CDR3 nucleotides are TGCAGCGTTGAAGGGGTTCCGGGAAACACCATATATTTT.